The rows below give T cell receptor beta chains drawn from one sample of a study of cytomegalovirus exposure and HLA in healthy donors. The data were produced by immunoSEQ multiplex PCR, yet TCRdb's version contains in-frame clones alone and is incomplete. The sample contains roughly 120,000 clones, 74% of which appear only once. Sequencing was done on a sample of PBMCs. The receptor set was obtained from a woman aged 50 to 60 in good health and CMV-seropositive. CDR3s include the opening cysteine and the closing phenylalanine or tryptophan. D genes are given only for firm matches. Where a row states a size, it is once, few, many or the class of an expanded clone; other rows omit it.

CDR3aa: CASSQGGLQETQYF
CDR3nt: TGTGCCAGCAGCCAAGGAGGGCTCCAAGAGACCCAGTACTTC
v_gene: TRBV28
j_gene: TRBJ2-5
abundance: NA
d_gene: NA

CDR3aa: CASSGDRHFSGNTIYF
CDR3nt: TGTGCCAGCAGCGGAGACAGACATTTCTCTGGAAACACCATATATTTT
v_gene: TRBV7-9
j_gene: TRBJ1-3
abundance: few
d_gene: NA

CDR3aa: CASSLEGGYGEQYF
CDR3nt: TGCGCCAGCAGCTTAGAGGGAGGGTATGGCGAGCAGTACTTC
v_gene: TRBV5-1
j_gene: TRBJ2-7
abundance: NA
d_gene: TRBD2

CDR3aa: CASGLSGDTQYF
CDR3nt: TGTGCCAGCGGCCTTTCGGGTGATACGCAGTATTTT
v_gene: TRBV13
j_gene: TRBJ2-3
abundance: few
d_gene: NA

CDR3aa: CSVDLAYNEQFF
CDR3nt: TGCAGCGTTGATCTAGCCTACAATGAGCAGTTCTTC
v_gene: TRBV29-1
j_gene: TRBJ2-1
abundance: NA
d_gene: NA

CDR3aa: CASSATGSSNQPQHF
CDR3nt: TGTGCCAGCAGTGCGACAGGTTCGAGCAATCAGCCCCAGCATTTT
v_gene: TRBV6-1
j_gene: TRBJ1-5
abundance: NA
d_gene: NA

CDR3aa: CASSLANRGNEQFF
CDR3nt: TGTGCCAGCAGCTTGGCCAACAGGGGTAATGAGCAGTTCTTC
v_gene: TRBV7-2
j_gene: TRBJ2-1
abundance: once
d_gene: TRBD1

CDR3aa: CAWSVRGRGRDGYTF
CDR3nt: TGTGCCTGGAGTGTACGCGGCAGGGGGCGAGATGGCTACACCTTC
v_gene: TRBV30
j_gene: TRBJ1-2
abundance: few
d_gene: TRBD1

CDR3aa: CAISESAGLGGYTF
CDR3nt: TGTGCCATCAGTGAGTCGGCGGGATTGGGTGGCTACACCTTC
v_gene: TRBV10-3
j_gene: TRBJ1-2
abundance: NA
d_gene: NA

CDR3aa: CASSEVGVGGYTF
CDR3nt: TGTGCCAGCAGTGAAGTAGGGGTGGGGGGCTACACCTTC
v_gene: TRBV6-1
j_gene: TRBJ1-2
abundance: NA
d_gene: NA

CDR3aa: CASSFPGGRGLAGQDTQYF
CDR3nt: TGTGCCAGCAGCTTTCCAGGGGGTAGGGGACTAGCGGGGCAAGATACGCAGTATTTT
v_gene: TRBV5-4
j_gene: TRBJ2-3
abundance: NA
d_gene: TRBD2

CDR3aa: CAISEGAGSDSPLHF
CDR3nt: TGTGCCATCAGTGAAGGTGCGGGGAGTGATTCACCCCTCCACTTT
v_gene: TRBV10-3
j_gene: TRBJ1-6
abundance: NA
d_gene: NA

CDR3aa: CASSSAGPWGYTF
CDR3nt: TGTGCCAGCAGTTCCGCGGGACCTTGGGGCTACACCTTC
v_gene: TRBV27
j_gene: TRBJ1-2
abundance: few
d_gene: NA

CDR3aa: CASSHGGEQYF
CDR3nt: TGTGCCAGCAGCCACGGGGGGGAGCAGTACTTC
v_gene: TRBV6-5
j_gene: TRBJ2-7
abundance: NA
d_gene: TRBD2

CDR3aa: CASSQDLHPSGTGELFF
CDR3nt: TGTGCCAGCAGCCAAGATCTACACCCGAGCGGCACCGGGGAGCTGTTTTTT
v_gene: TRBV4-2
j_gene: TRBJ2-2
abundance: NA
d_gene: NA

CDR3aa: CASSFTRAATGAEAFF
CDR3nt: TGTGCCAGCAGTTTTACTCGGGCGGCAACAGGGGCTGAAGCTTTCTTT
v_gene: TRBV28
j_gene: TRBJ1-1
abundance: few
d_gene: TRBD1

CDR3aa: CASSESRGAGPDTQYF
CDR3nt: TGCGCCAGCAGTGAGTCAAGAGGAGCCGGCCCAGATACGCAGTATTTT
v_gene: TRBV10-1
j_gene: TRBJ2-3
abundance: NA
d_gene: NA

CDR3aa: CAISAWTGAQETQYF
CDR3nt: TGTGCCATCAGTGCCTGGACAGGGGCACAAGAGACCCAGTACTTC
v_gene: TRBV10-3
j_gene: TRBJ2-5
abundance: NA
d_gene: TRBD1

CDR3aa: CASIPGGLLHEQFF
CDR3nt: TGCGCCAGCATACCAGGGGGGCTTTTGCATGAGCAGTTCTTC
v_gene: TRBV10-2
j_gene: TRBJ2-1
abundance: few
d_gene: NA

CDR3aa: CASSLFGGGPHEQYF
CDR3nt: TGCGCCAGCAGCTTGTTTGGCGGGGGGCCCCACGAGCAGTACTTC
v_gene: TRBV5-1
j_gene: TRBJ2-7
abundance: NA
d_gene: TRBD2

CDR3aa: CASSQRMTSGDEQFF
CDR3nt: TGCGCCAGCAGCCAACGAATGACTAGCGGAGATGAGCAGTTCTTC
v_gene: TRBV4-1
j_gene: TRBJ2-1
abundance: NA
d_gene: TRBD2

CDR3aa: CASRPVALYEQYF
CDR3nt: TGCGCCAGCAGGCCAGTGGCCCTCTACGAGCAGTACTTC
v_gene: TRBV5-1
j_gene: TRBJ2-7
abundance: NA
d_gene: NA

CDR3aa: CASSQISSGDQETQYF
CDR3nt: TGTGCCAGCAGCCAAATCAGCAGCGGGGACCAAGAGACCCAGTACTTC
v_gene: TRBV4-2
j_gene: TRBJ2-5
abundance: NA
d_gene: TRBD2

CDR3aa: CASSPGGNQPQHF
CDR3nt: TGTGCCAGCAGCCCCGGGGGCAATCAGCCCCAGCATTTT
v_gene: TRBV27
j_gene: TRBJ1-5
abundance: NA
d_gene: NA

CDR3aa: CASSGQTARGEAFF
CDR3nt: TGTGCCAGCAGTGGACAGACTGCTCGAGGTGAAGCTTTCTTT
v_gene: TRBV2
j_gene: TRBJ1-1
abundance: NA
d_gene: NA

CDR3aa: CASSAGTSTDTQYF
CDR3nt: TGTGCCAGCAGTGCGGGTACTAGCACAGATACGCAGTATTTT
v_gene: TRBV6-4
j_gene: TRBJ2-3
abundance: NA
d_gene: NA